This T cell receptor (beta chain) was retrieved from a study of HIV-infected patients and healthy controls. Whole-study results and caveats: Untreated HIV+ repertoires had roughly threefold fewer distinct CDR3s and lower Shannon diversity than healthy controls.

This clonotype is termed medium-sized. Antigen: not known. Germline CDR1 reads SGHRS; CDR2 reads YFSETQ. V dropped 0 bases and J dropped 6; count of bases not matched to a gene: 7. This CDR3 region has 15 residues. Alpha and beta constant-region primers primed reverse transcription of around 550 ng RNA. Using multiplexing indices, alpha and beta chain libraries were generated apart by chain-specific third strand synthesis. TCRdb called the 5' RACE reads again in MiXCR, with one record for every CDR3 protein. The repertoire holds 4,000 or so distinct CDR3 sequences, less than 9.5% seen once, with about 29% in the top ten. Whole blood was used without fractionation, so all unsorted peripheral T cells were included.

This chain connects TRBV5-1 to TRBJ2-3; 7 nucleotides line up with TRBD2. The sample here was blood, taken before antiretroviral therapy. This clonotype was obtained from an adult with HIV infection. This chain's CDR3 is CASSLAGSREDTQYF. CDR3 nucleotide sequence: TGCGCCAGCAGCTTGGCAGGGTCGCGGGAGGATACGCAGTATTTT.